The source of this T cell receptor (beta chain) is a study of vaccination and CD4 T cells after COVID-19. Treatment noted: 10-day PBMC culture with coronavirus spike peptide pools or control peptides (ViraFEST assay). Scientists separated out CD4+ T cells through negative selection following 10 days in culture. For this clonotype: The target antigen is unknown.

The assay that was used to sequence DNA from cultured CD4+ T cells was the Oncomine TCR Beta short-read assay. TCRdb reprocessed the PCR reads via MiXCR and lists one record per CDR3 protein. The table includes about 27,000 distinct CDR3 sequences, around 64% detected once. The starting material was CD4+ T cells from blood, cultured in vitro, obtained after SARS-CoV-2 vaccination. The TCR sequence derives from a human donor who received a COVID-19 vaccine.

As DNA, the CDR3 is TGTGCCAGCAGTCGGGAGTATAGCAATCAGCCCCAGCATTTT. This sequence encodes CASSREYSNQPQHF. The rearrangement uses TRBV2 and TRBJ1-5, with unresolved D. The CDR3 spans 14 residues. Germline V lookup: CDR1 SNHLY, CDR2 FYNNEI. The ends were cut back, 5 bases at V and 0 bases at J, with 8 bases in the middle.